The following is a T cell receptor beta chain sequence with its context. As yet, its antigen is unknown. Germline loops: CDR1 LNHNV, CDR2 YYDKDF (reference sequence). The CDR3 has 17 amino acids. V was clipped by 2 bases and J by 2 bases; unmatched bases: 8. These data are taken from a study of CD8+ T cells in alopecia areata. Study at large: It was oral tofacitinib, at 5 to 10 mg twice daily, that treated patients received.

Whole-study results and caveats: It was lesional scalp, especially alopecia totalis/universalis, that showed higher clonality than normal scalp. Persistence in scalp and blood during tofacitinib was observed for many expanded lesional clones.

Treatment here: oral pan-JAK inhibitor, 5-10 mg twice daily. The study team obtained lesional scalp punch biopsies and peripheral blood from alopecia areata patients. The sequencing template was cDNA reverse transcribed from extracted RNA. Produced via immunoSEQ multiplex PCR; TCRdb's table is partial and in-frame only. Found here are 15,000 to 20,000 clones, 50% to 75% of them singletons; the top ten hold approximately 7.6%. The chain is built from TRBV15 and TRBJ2-2, with TRBD1 matching 7 bases. This clonotype originated in a human donor with alopecia areata. Sequences were derived from skin, sampled at week 4, from a patient treated with tofacitinib. CDR3: CATSRPQQGRNTGELFF. The CDR3 coding sequence is TGTGCCACCAGCAGACCTCAACAGGGGAGAAACACCGGGGAGCTGTTTTTT.